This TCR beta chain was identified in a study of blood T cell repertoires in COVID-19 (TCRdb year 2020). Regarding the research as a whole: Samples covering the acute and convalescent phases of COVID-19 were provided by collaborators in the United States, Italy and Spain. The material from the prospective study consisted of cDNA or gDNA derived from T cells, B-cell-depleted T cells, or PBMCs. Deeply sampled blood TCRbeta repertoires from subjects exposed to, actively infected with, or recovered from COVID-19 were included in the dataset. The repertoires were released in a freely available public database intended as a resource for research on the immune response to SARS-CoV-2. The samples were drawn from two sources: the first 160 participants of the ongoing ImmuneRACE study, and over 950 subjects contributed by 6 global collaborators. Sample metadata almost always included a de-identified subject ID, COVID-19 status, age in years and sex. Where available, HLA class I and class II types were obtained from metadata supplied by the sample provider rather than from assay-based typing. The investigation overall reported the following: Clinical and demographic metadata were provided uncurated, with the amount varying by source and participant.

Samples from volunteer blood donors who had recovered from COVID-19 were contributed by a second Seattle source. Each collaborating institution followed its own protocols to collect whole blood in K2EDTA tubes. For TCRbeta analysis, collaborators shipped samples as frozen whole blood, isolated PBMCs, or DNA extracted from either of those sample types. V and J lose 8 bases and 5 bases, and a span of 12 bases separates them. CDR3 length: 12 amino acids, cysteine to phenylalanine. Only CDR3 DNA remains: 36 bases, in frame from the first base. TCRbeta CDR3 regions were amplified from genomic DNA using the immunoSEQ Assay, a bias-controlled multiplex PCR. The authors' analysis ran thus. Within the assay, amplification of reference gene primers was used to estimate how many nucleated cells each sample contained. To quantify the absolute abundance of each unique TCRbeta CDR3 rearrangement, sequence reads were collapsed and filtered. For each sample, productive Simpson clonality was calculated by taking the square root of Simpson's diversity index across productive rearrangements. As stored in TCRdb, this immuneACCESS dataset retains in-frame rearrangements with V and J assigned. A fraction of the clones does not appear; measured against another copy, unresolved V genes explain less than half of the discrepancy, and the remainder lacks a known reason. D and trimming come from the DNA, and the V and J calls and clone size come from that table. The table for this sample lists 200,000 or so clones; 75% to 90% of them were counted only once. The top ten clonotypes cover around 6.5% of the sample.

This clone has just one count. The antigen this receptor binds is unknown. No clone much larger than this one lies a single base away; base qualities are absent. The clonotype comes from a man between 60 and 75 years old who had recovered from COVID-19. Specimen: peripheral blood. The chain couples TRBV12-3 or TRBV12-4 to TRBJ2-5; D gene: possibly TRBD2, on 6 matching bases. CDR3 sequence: CASGRRRETQYF. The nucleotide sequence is TGTGCCAGCGGGAGGCGCAGGGAGACCCAGTACTTC.